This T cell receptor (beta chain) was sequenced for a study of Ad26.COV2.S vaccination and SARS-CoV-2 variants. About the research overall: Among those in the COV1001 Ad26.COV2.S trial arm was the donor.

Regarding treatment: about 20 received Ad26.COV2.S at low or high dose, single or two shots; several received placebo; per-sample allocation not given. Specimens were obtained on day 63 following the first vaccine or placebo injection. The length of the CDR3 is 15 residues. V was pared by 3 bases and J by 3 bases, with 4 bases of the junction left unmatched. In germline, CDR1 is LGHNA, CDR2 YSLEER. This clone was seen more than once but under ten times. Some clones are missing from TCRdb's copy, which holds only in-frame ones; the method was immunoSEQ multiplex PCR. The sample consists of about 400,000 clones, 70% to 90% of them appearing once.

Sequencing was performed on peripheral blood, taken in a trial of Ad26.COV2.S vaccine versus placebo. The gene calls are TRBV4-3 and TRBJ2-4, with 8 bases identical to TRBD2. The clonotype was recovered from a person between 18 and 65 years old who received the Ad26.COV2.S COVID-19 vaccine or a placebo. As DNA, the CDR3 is TGCGCCAGCAGCCACACCGGGACTAGCAAAAACATTCAGTACTTC. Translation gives CASSHTGTSKNIQYF.